A single T cell receptor beta chain is shown here with its context. Its antigen is still unknown. This specimen comes from a study of beta chain features in type 1 diabetes. Overall study results and limits: A closer apparent resemblance between naive, central memory and Treg TCRB repertoires was seen in patients than in healthy donors. Within each of all four CD4+ subsets, Type 1 diabetes patients had TCRB CDR3s that were moderately but significantly shorter.

Germline V gene lookup returns CDR1 MDHEN and CDR2 SYDVKM. The CDR3 runs 15 residues. V lost 3 bases to trimming and J lost 0 bases, with 11 bases between them. Every sorted population was more than 95% pure. The investigators reverse transcribed all of the isolated RNA, so they sequenced expressed TCRB transcripts. Sequencing used immunoSEQ multiplex PCR; TCRdb keeps in-frame clones, though not all of them. The sample records 300,000 to 350,000 clones, around 9.3% being singletons. Sequenced: central memory CD4+ T cells from blood. The origin of this receptor is a man younger than 40 with type 1 diabetes. The chain employs TRBV28 and TRBJ1-2; tentatively, D is TRBD1 (5 bases). The CDR3 loop reads CASSLGQVTNYGYTF. The DNA for the CDR3 is TGTGCCAGCAGTTTGGGGCAGGTCACTAACTATGGCTACACCTTC.